The 23 T cell receptor beta chains below were found in one sample sequenced in a study of control samples from healthy donors and cancer patients. Sequencing used immunoSEQ multiplex PCR; TCRdb keeps in-frame clones, though not all of them. The table shows roughly 100,000 clones, with approximately 90% occurring only once. Input material: blood. The receptors were sampled from a woman in her late teens or twenties in good health.

A single count supports this clone. V gene TRBV24-1 combines with J gene TRBJ2-1, with a weak D call TRBD2 (7 bases). In germline, CDR1 is KGHDR, CDR2 SFDVKD. The CDR3 loop spans 13 amino acids. V was clipped by 7 bases and J by 9 bases, with 15 bases between them. The CDR3 DNA reads as TGTGCCACCAGGGGAGGGGGGGTCGGTGAGCAGTTCTTC. Amino acids: CATRGGGVGEQFF.

The V gene is TRBV7-8, the J gene TRBJ2-6, with D possibly TRBD2 on 6 matching bases. This CDR3 contains 15 residues. CDR1 and CDR2 from the germline V gene are SGHVS and FQNEAQ. V lost 3 bases and J lost 4, with 10 bases in between. CDR3: CASSLGGAGANVLTF. CDR3 DNA sequence: TGTGCCAGCAGCTTGGGGGGAGCCGGGGCCAACGTCCTGACTTTC.

The genes are TRBV10-3 and TRBJ2-1, with D tentatively TRBD1 (5 bases). The V and J ends lost 7 bases and 8 bases respectively, with 18 bases between them. This CDR3 comprises 14 residues. The germline V gene encodes CDR1 ENHRY and CDR2 SYGVKD. The CDR3 reads CAIKLGRQHDEQFF. The CDR3 nucleotides read TGTGCCATCAAATTAGGTAGACAGCACGATGAGCAGTTCTTC.

The rearrangement links TRBV6-4 to TRBJ2-3; D may be TRBD2 (6 bases). V lost 2 bases and J 0 bases, leaving 9 bases between the germline ends. The CDR3 consists of 15 residues. Germline V gene sequence: CDR1 MRHNA, CDR2 SNTAGT. In DNA form, the CDR3 reads TGTGCCAGCAGTGACGGCGGGGCTAGCACAGATACGCAGTATTTT. It specifies CASSDGGASTDTQYF.

The genes are TRBV11-2 and TRBJ2-7; D uncertain. V gave up 6 bases and J gave up 2 bases, with 20 bases separating them. The CDR3 contains 16 residues. Germline values: CDR1 SGHAT, CDR2 FQNNGV. CDR3 DNA sequence: TGTGCCAGCAGTTCGGCGCGTTTGCGAGCGACCTACGAGCAGTACTTC. It translates to CASSSARLRATYEQYF.

V is TRBV29-1 and J is TRBJ2-1; possible D gene TRBD2, 5 bases. The CDR3 covers 14 residues. Looked up from germline, CDR1 is SQVTM and CDR2 is ANQGSEA. Trimming left V 4 bases short and J 5 bases short, with 15 bases between. CDR3 nucleotides: TGCAGCGTTGCCGGTAGGCTAGCCAACAATGAGCAGTTCTTC. Its protein is CSVAGRLANNEQFF.

The chain couples TRBV11-2 to TRBJ1-1, with a possible D match to TRBD1 (5 bases). CDR1 and CDR2 from the germline V gene are SGHAT and FQNNGV. The ends were cut back, 6 bases at V and 4 bases at J, with 12 bases in the middle. The CDR3 runs to 13 residues. CDR3 nucleotide sequence: TGTGCCAGCAGAAAGCAGGGAGGCACTGAAGCTTTCTTT. It specifies CASRKQGGTEAFF.

The rearrangement joins TRBV11-1 to TRBJ2-5, with D uncertain. The V and J ends lost 1 base and 2 bases respectively, with 11 bases between them. CDR1 and CDR2 from the germline V gene are SGHAT and FQDESV (reference sequence). This CDR3 is 15 amino acids long. In DNA form, the CDR3 reads TGTGCCAGCAGCTTAGGGCCAGGCCCACAAGAGACCCAGTACTTC. Translating gives CASSLGPGPQETQYF.

The rearrangement joins TRBV5-8 to TRBJ2-3; D is possibly TRBD2 (5 bases). Trimming stripped 2 bases from V and 6 bases from J, with 16 bases between. This CDR3 spans 15 amino acids. Germline V gene data show CDR1 as SGHTS and CDR2 as YDEGEE. The CDR3 sequence: CASSFLIRGSDTQYF. In nucleotides, the CDR3 is TGTGCCAGCAGCTTTTTGATACGAGGGTCTGATACGCAGTATTTT.

V usage is TRBV29-1 and J usage is TRBJ2-5; D perhaps matches TRBD1 (6 bases). This CDR3 is 15 amino acids long. Germline V CDR1 and CDR2: SQVTM, ANQGSEA. The CDR3 nucleotides read TGCACCCGAACCTGGGCAGGGGCCCTTAAAGAGACCCAGTACTTC. As protein: CTRTWAGALKETQYF.

The rearrangement links TRBV19 to TRBJ2-3, with TRBD1 matching 9 bases. The CDR3 runs to 15 residues. The V segment lost 2 bases and the J segment 4 bases; nucleotides outside the gene matches: 4. Looked up from germline, CDR1 is LNHDA and CDR2 is SQIVND (reference sequence). The CDR3 nucleotides are TGTGCCAGTAGTATACGGGGACAGGGACCAGATACGCAGTATTTT. It yields the protein CASSIRGQGPDTQYF.

This chain uses TRBV10-3 with TRBJ1-1, with no clear D. From germline, CDR1 is ENHRY and CDR2 SYGVKD. The CDR3 covers 15 residues. The V end lost 3 bases, the J end lost 6 bases, and 17 bases lay between the germline ends. The CDR3 nucleotides are TGTGCCATCAGTGATCCCACCGCATACAGTGCTGAAGCTTTCTTT. Translating it yields CAISDPTAYSAEAFF.

This clone was seen only once. CDR3 sequence (DNA): TGTGCCACCGGGTCCAATAATTCACCCCTCCACTTT. This gives the protein CATGSNNSPLHF. The chain joins TRBV5-4 to TRBJ1-6; no clear D gene. Germline V lookup: CDR1 SGHNT, CDR2 YYREEE (reference sequence). V was pared by 9 bases and J by 5 bases, with 9 bases between. The CDR3 contains 12 residues.

V usage is TRBV19 and J usage is TRBJ1-2; unclear D gene. This CDR3 is built from 14 residues. Germline lookup yields CDR1 LNHDA and CDR2 SQIVND (reference sequence). Trimming took 5 bases from V and 2 from J, leaving 12 bases between them. Here the CDR3 reads CASSLRRYNYGYTF. In DNA, the CDR3 is TGTGCCAGTAGTTTACGGAGGTACAACTATGGCTACACCTTC.

This rearrangement joins TRBV6-6 to TRBJ1-1; unclear D gene. Per the germline V gene, CDR1 is MNHNY and CDR2 is SVGAGI (reference sequence). This CDR3 region has 11 residues. V was shortened by 0 bases and J by 5 bases, with 1 base between the two germline ends. CDR3 coding DNA: TGTGCCAGCAGTTACTCAACTGAAGCTTTCTTT. This encodes CASSYSTEAFF.

CDR3 sequence reads: CACRVFEAFF. The CDR3 DNA sequence: TGTGCCTGTCGGGTTTTTGAAGCTTTCTTT. V usage is TRBV30 and J usage is TRBJ1-1, with D unclear. V was trimmed by 6 bases and J by 7 bases, leaving 9 bases between them. This CDR3 has 10 residues. Germline CDR1 reads GTSNPN; CDR2 reads SVGIG (reference sequence).

The rearrangement joins TRBV7-9 to TRBJ1-2; 7 nucleotides match TRBD1. J lost 5 bases, V lost 5 bases, and 14 bases had no gene match. From germline, CDR1 is SEHNR and CDR2 FQNEAQ (reference sequence). This CDR3 spans 16 amino acids. The DNA of the CDR3 is TGTGCCAGCAGCAGGACAGGTCGGGACGAGGGTTATGGCTACACCTTC. It encodes CASSRTGRDEGYGYTF.

V usage is TRBV30 and J usage is TRBJ1-5, with D unresolved. The V end was cut by 2 bases, the J end by 4 bases, with 9 bases between. This CDR3 spans 13 amino acids. CDR1 is GTSNPN and CDR2 is SVGIG in the germline V gene (reference sequence). CDR3 DNA: TGTGCCTGGAGTTCCGTGGGTAATCAGCCCCAGCATTTT. Translating gives CAWSSVGNQPQHF.

The V gene is TRBV3-1 (or the pseudogene TRBV3-2), the J gene TRBJ2-2, with D unclear. The V end lost 2 bases, the J end lost 1 base, and 5 bases lay between the germline ends. The CDR3 has 14 residues. In germline, CDR1 is LGHDT, CDR2 YNNKEL (reference sequence). CDR3 loop: CASSQLRNTGELFF. In nucleotides, the CDR3 is TGTGCCAGCAGCCAACTGCGGAACACCGGGGAGCTGTTTTTT.

In regard to this clone: The sample carries other DNA sequences with the same CDR3. This CDR3 reads CASSDGLAELHEQYF. In DNA, the CDR3 is TGTGCCAGCAGTGACGGACTAGCGGAGCTCCACGAGCAGTACTTC. The rearrangement joins TRBV25-1 to TRBJ2-7, with 10 nucleotides matching TRBD2. Germline lookup yields CDR1 MGHDK and CDR2 SYGVNS. This CDR3 comprises 15 residues. Trimming took 3 bases from V and 5 from J; bases not matched to a gene: 7.

The chain carries TRBV24-1 and TRBJ2-3, with a possible D match to TRBD2 (5 bases). This CDR3 contains 15 residues. The germline V and J ends were trimmed by 8 bases and 2 bases, with 16 bases remaining between them. Germline V gene sequence: CDR1 KGHDR, CDR2 SFDVKD. This chain's CDR3 is CATMGVWNLTDTQYF. CDR3 nucleotide sequence: TGTGCCACCATGGGAGTCTGGAACCTCACAGATACGCAGTATTTT.

The chain recombines TRBV10-2 with TRBJ2-3; D might be TRBD1 or TRBD2, each matching 5 bases. CDR1 WSHSY and CDR2 SAAADI come from the germline V gene. Between the trimmed V and J ends, which lost 6 bases and 2 bases, there was a span of 18 bases. This CDR3 is 16 amino acids long. CDR3 bases: TGCGCCAGCAGCAGGGACCCCCCTCGGGTCACAGATACGCAGTATTTT. This encodes CASSRDPPRVTDTQYF.

The chain links TRBV5-6 to TRBJ1-6, with TRBD1 identical over 7 bases. The V gene's germline CDR1 is SGHDT and CDR2 YYEEEE. The ends lost 2 bases at V and 10 bases at J; junction bases unmatched: 12. The CDR3 length is 16 residues. CDR3 region: CASSLRTGLLPSPLHF. CDR3 sequence (DNA): TGTGCCAGCAGCTTAAGGACAGGACTTCTGCCCTCACCCCTCCACTTT.